One sample yielded the 23 T cell receptor beta chains listed below, sequenced in a study of blood T cell repertoires in COVID-19. Clones were read by immunoSEQ multiplex PCR, and TCRdb kept only the in-frame ones, dropping some. The sample carries a few hundred thousand clones, around 92% recorded once. What was sequenced was peripheral blood. These receptors were obtained from a woman aged 25 to 39 with COVID-19, enrolled during active disease.

The chain joins TRBV19 to TRBJ1-5, with D unclear. The V gene's germline CDR1 is LNHDA and CDR2 SQIVND (reference sequence). V gave up 5 bases and J gave up 9 bases, with 14 bases separating them. The CDR3 covers 13 residues. The CDR3 DNA is TGTGCCAGTAGTGCCCGGCAGGTTGGGCCCCAGCATTTT. Encoded protein: CASSARQVGPQHF. Combining the CDR3 with reference TRBV19 and TRBJ1-5 gives the whole variable domain DGGITQSPKYLFRKEGQNVTLSCEQNLNHDAMYWYRQDPGQGLRLIYYSQIVNDFQKGDIAEGYSVSREKKESFPLTVTSAQKNPTAFYLCASSARQVGPQHFGDGTRLSIL.

The genes are TRBV18 and TRBJ2-7; perhaps TRBD1 as D (5 bases). Deletions cut 6 bases from V and 0 bases from J, with 12 bases between. Looked up from germline, CDR1 is KGHSH and CDR2 is LQKENI. The CDR3 extends over 14 amino acids. The CDR3: CASSQDSSSYEQYF. CDR3 nucleotide sequence: TGTGCCAGCTCCCAAGACAGCAGCTCCTACGAGCAGTACTTC.

This sequence joins TRBV7-8 and TRBJ1-5; 7 bases are shared with TRBD1. Germline loops: CDR1 SGHVS, CDR2 FQNEAQ. The CDR3 runs 14 residues. The trim removed 5 bases at V and 0 bases at J, leaving 1 base unmatched. CDR3 sequence: CASSRQGSNQPQHF. The DNA for the CDR3 is TGTGCCAGCAGCCGACAGGGTAGCAATCAGCCCCAGCATTTT.

V usage is TRBV28 and J usage is TRBJ2-7; D is perhaps TRBD2 (7 bases). Per germline, CDR1 MDHEN and CDR2 SYDVKM. This CDR3 comprises 18 residues. V lost 5 bases and J 6 bases, leaving 29 bases between the germline ends. CDR3 nucleotide sequence: TGTGCCAGCAGTCCCCTCCGGTTGGGGGGGCTGGGGCTGGGCGAGCAGTACGTC. Its translation is CASSPLRLGGLGLGEQYV.

The chain joins TRBV11-3 to TRBJ2-6; a weak D match, TRBD1 (6 bases). Germline V lookup: CDR1 SGHNT, CDR2 YENEEA. The CDR3 loop spans 17 amino acids. Between the trimmed V and J ends, which lost 1 base and 6 bases, there was a span of 16 bases. Here the CDR3 reads CASSLGVWGPEANVLTF. The CDR3 DNA reads as TGTGCCAGCAGCTTAGGGGTGTGGGGGCCTGAGGCCAACGTCCTGACTTTC.

This rearrangement joins TRBV5-6 to TRBJ1-1, with no clear D. CDR3 length: 14 amino acids. Between the trimmed V and J ends, which lost 4 bases and 5 bases, there was a span of 15 bases. Per the germline V gene, CDR1 is SGHDT and CDR2 is YYEEEE. The CDR3 bases are TGTGCCAGCAGCCCGTACCTTTTGAGAACTGAAGCTTTCTTT. Translation gives CASSPYLLRTEAFF.

The chain links TRBV7-9 to TRBJ2-5, with 8 bases matching TRBD2. Germline CDR1 is SEHNR and CDR2 is FQNEAQ (reference sequence). The J segment lost 0 bases and the V segment lost 3 bases, leaving 3 bases of the junction unmatched. CDR3 length: 15 amino acids. CDR3 loop: CASSFASGYQETQYF. In DNA, the CDR3 is TGTGCCAGCAGCTTTGCTAGCGGGTACCAAGAGACCCAGTACTTC. Combining the CDR3 with reference TRBV7-9 and TRBJ2-5 gives the whole variable domain DTGVSQNPRHKITKRGQNVTFRCDPISEHNRLYWYRQTLGQGPEFLTYFQNEAQLEKSRLLSDRFSAERPKGSFSTLEIQRTEQGDSAMYLCASSFASGYQETQYFGPGTRLLVL.

V and J are TRBV2 and TRBJ2-1; 7 bases are shared with TRBD1. The V gene's germline CDR1 is SNHLY and CDR2 FYNNEI. After removal of 1 base from V and 7 bases from J, the junction contained 7 bases not matched to a gene. The CDR3 is 15 residues long. CDR3 sequence: CASSEEYGTVNEQFF. The DNA for the CDR3 is TGTGCCAGCAGTGAAGAGTACGGGACAGTAAATGAGCAGTTCTTC. Full variable domain (remainder filled in from reference TRBV2 and TRBJ2-1): EPEVTQTPSHQVTQMGQEVILRCVPISNHLYFYWYRQILGQKVEFLVSFYNNEISEKSEIFDDQFSVERPDGSNFTLKIRSTKLEDSAMYFCASSEEYGTVNEQFFGPGTRLTVL.

V usage is TRBV24-1 and J usage is TRBJ2-5; 9 bases map to TRBD1. The CDR3 runs to 16 residues. The V segment lost 4 bases and the J segment 5 bases; nucleotides outside the gene matches: 10. Germline lookup yields CDR1 KGHDR and CDR2 SFDVKD. The CDR3 reads CATSEAHTGGMETQYF. For the CDR3, the DNA is TGTGCCACCAGTGAAGCCCACACAGGGGGCATGGAGACCCAGTACTTC.

Only one count was recorded for this clone. CDR3 loop: CASSPLGLAKNIQYF. In DNA form, the CDR3 reads TGTGCCAGCAGTCCATTGGGACTAGCCAAAAACATTCAGTACTTC. This sequence joins TRBV28 and TRBJ2-4; perhaps TRBD2 as D (6 bases). The germline V gene encodes CDR1 MDHEN and CDR2 SYDVKM. The V end was cut by 5 bases, the J end by 0 bases, with 11 bases between. The CDR3 runs to 15 residues.

This clone was seen repeatedly, ten times or more. The chain joins TRBV7-2 to TRBJ1-2; weak D call: TRBD1 (5 bases). Germline V gene sequence: CDR1 SGHTA, CDR2 FQGNSA. Trimming left V 1 base short and J 3 bases short, with 12 bases between. The CDR3 has 15 residues. The CDR3 DNA reads as TGTGCCAGCAGCTTAGACAGGTCCAACCACTATGGCTACACCTTC. Amino acids: CASSLDRSNHYGYTF.

The rearrangement links TRBV7-8 to TRBJ2-7; possibly TRBD1 for D (5 bases). This CDR3 has 13 residues. CDR1 is SGHVS and CDR2 is FQNEAQ in the germline V gene. Trimming removed 0 bases from V and 6 bases from J, with 9 bases in between. For the CDR3, the DNA is TGTGCCAGCAGCTTAGCAAAAGGGGCCGAGCAGTACTTC. Encoded protein: CASSLAKGAEQYF.

V and J are TRBV7-9 and TRBJ2-7; 8 bases match TRBD1. V trimming: 1 base; J trimming: 4 bases; junction bases outside the gene matches: 9. CDR3 length: 16 amino acids. The germline CDR1 and CDR2 sequences are SEHNR and FQNEAQ (reference sequence). The CDR3 DNA is TGTGCCAGCAGCTTAGTTGTTGGGCAGGGGGCTTACGAGCAGTACTTC. Translated, it gives CASSLVVGQGAYEQYF.

The genes are TRBV7-9 and TRBJ2-2, with 9 positions matching TRBD1. CDR1 and CDR2 from the germline V gene are SEHNR and FQNEAQ (reference sequence). CDR3 length: 15 amino acids. V lost 4 bases to trimming and J lost 7 bases; unmatched junction nucleotides: 7. The CDR3 region is CASSSPGQGIGELFF. CDR3 in DNA: TGTGCCAGCAGCTCTCCGGGACAGGGCATCGGGGAGCTGTTTTTT.

The chain has TRBV30 and TRBJ1-1; weak D call: TRBD1 (6 bases). This CDR3 contains 12 residues. Germline CDR1 and CDR2: GTSNPN and SVGIG (reference sequence). V was cut by 4 bases and J by 4 bases, with 10 bases left in between. CDR3 amino acids: CAWTTGFTEAFF. CDR3 in DNA: TGTGCCTGGACGACAGGCTTCACTGAAGCTTTCTTT.

This clone was seen once. The rearrangement uses TRBV30 and TRBJ2-7; maybe TRBD2 (6 bases). The V gene lost 3 bases and the J gene lost 6 bases, with 15 bases spanning the gap. Germline V gene sequence: CDR1 GTSNPN, CDR2 SVGIG (reference sequence). This CDR3 contains 13 residues. The CDR3 DNA reads TGTGCCTGGAGCGGATTGGGAGCGGGCGAGCAGTACTTC. Its protein is CAWSGLGAGEQYF.

This clone has a single count. The V gene is TRBV6-5, the J gene TRBJ1-2, with D perhaps TRBD1 (6 bases). The V end was cut by 6 bases, the J end by 4 bases, with 18 bases between. Germline CDR1 reads MNHEY; CDR2 reads SVGAGI. This CDR3 has 15 residues. The CDR3 region has the DNA TGTGCCAGCAGACCTGGGGGGGCCCTGCCCTATGGCTACACCTTC. Translating gives CASRPGGALPYGYTF.

The rearrangement uses TRBV16 and TRBJ2-3, with a weak D call TRBD1 (5 bases). CDR3 length: 15 residues. With 0 bases removed from V and 6 bases from J, the gap between germline ends came to 13 bases. The germline CDR1 and CDR2 sequences are KGHSY and FQNENV. CDR3 sequence (DNA): TGTGCCAGCAGCCAATCTAGTGGGGCCCCGGATACGCAGTATTTT. Protein sequence: CASSQSSGAPDTQYF.

The J gene is TRBJ1-1, the V gene TRBV19; D not certain. Germline values: CDR1 LNHDA, CDR2 SQIVND (reference sequence). V was trimmed by 5 bases and J by 7 bases, leaving 8 bases between them. CDR3 length equals 11 residues. CDR3 nucleotides: TGTGCCAGTAGTTTCGGGGATGAAGCTTTCTTT. Protein product: CASSFGDEAFF. The full variable domain, rest sourced from reference TRBV19 and TRBJ1-1, is DGGITQSPKYLFRKEGQNVTLSCEQNLNHDAMYWYRQDPGQGLRLIYYSQIVNDFQKGDIAEGYSVSREKKESFPLTVTSAQKNPTAFYLCASSFGDEAFFGQGTRLTVV.

On this clone itself: Distinct nucleotide sequences in the sample also encode this CDR3. The rearrangement joins TRBV27 to TRBJ2-1; tentative D call: TRBD1 (5 bases). Between the trimmed V and J ends, which lost 3 bases and 3 bases, there was a span of 6 bases. Germline V lookup: CDR1 MNHEY, CDR2 SMNVEV (reference sequence). This CDR3 region has 13 residues. The CDR3 coding sequence is TGTGCCAGCAGTTTGGGGCTCTACAATGAGCAGTTCTTC. Protein product: CASSLGLYNEQFF.

V usage is TRBV2 and J usage is TRBJ1-4; 7 bases fit TRBD1. Germline CDR1 SNHLY, CDR2 FYNNEI. The CDR3 runs 15 residues. V lost 2 bases and J lost 7; bases outside the gene matches: 7. This CDR3 is CASSERTGAGEKLFF. As DNA, the CDR3 is TGTGCCAGCAGTGAACGGACAGGCGCTGGTGAAAAACTGTTTTTT. Drawing the rest from reference TRBV2 and TRBJ1-4, the complete variable domain is EPEVTQTPSHQVTQMGQEVILRCVPISNHLYFYWYRQILGQKVEFLVSFYNNEISEKSEIFDDQFSVERPDGSNFTLKIRSTKLEDSAMYFCASSERTGAGEKLFFGSGTQLSVL.

This clone was observed a few times. The V gene is TRBV19, the J gene TRBJ1-1, with 9 positions matching TRBD1. The V segment lost 5 bases and the J segment 8 bases; nucleotides outside the gene matches: 9. The germline V gene encodes CDR1 LNHDA and CDR2 SQIVND (reference sequence). The CDR3 totals 14 residues. CDR3 DNA: TGTGCCAGTAGTCCGCGGACAGGGGACGGCGAAGCTTTCTTT. This encodes CASSPRTGDGEAFF. Full variable domain (missing parts from reference TRBV19 and TRBJ1-1): DGGITQSPKYLFRKEGQNVTLSCEQNLNHDAMYWYRQDPGQGLRLIYYSQIVNDFQKGDIAEGYSVSREKKESFPLTVTSAQKNPTAFYLCASSPRTGDGEAFFGQGTRLTVV.

This chain connects TRBV27 to TRBJ1-6; D unresolved. The V end lost 5 bases, the J end lost 9 bases, and 11 bases lay between the germline ends. CDR1 and CDR2 from the germline V gene are MNHEY and SMNVEV (reference sequence). There are 13 residues in the CDR3. In DNA form, the CDR3 reads TGTGCCAGCAGTAGTCTAGGGAGTTCACCCCTCCACTTT. Encoded protein: CASSSLGSSPLHF.